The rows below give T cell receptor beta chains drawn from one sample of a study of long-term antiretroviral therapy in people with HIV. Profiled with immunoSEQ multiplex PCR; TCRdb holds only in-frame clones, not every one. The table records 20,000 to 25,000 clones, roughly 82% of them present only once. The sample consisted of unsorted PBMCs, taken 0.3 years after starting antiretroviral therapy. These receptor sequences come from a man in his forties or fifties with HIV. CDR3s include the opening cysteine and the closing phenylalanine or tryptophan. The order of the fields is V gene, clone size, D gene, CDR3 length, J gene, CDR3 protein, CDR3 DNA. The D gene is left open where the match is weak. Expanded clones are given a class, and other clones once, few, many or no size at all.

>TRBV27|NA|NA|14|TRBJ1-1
CASSWESSNTEAFF
TGTGCCAGCAGCTGGGAGTCCTCGAACACTGAAGCTTTCTTT
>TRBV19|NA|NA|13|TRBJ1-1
CASSMQANMEAFF
TGTGCCAGTAGTATGCAGGCCAATATGGAAGCTTTCTTT
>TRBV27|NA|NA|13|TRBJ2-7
CASSPGRDYEQYF
TGTGCCAGCAGTCCGGGGAGAGACTACGAGCAGTACTTC
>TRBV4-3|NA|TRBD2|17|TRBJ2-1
CASSQDGSLAGSNEQFF
TGCGCCAGCAGCCAAGATGGGTCCCTAGCGGGTTCCAATGAGCAGTTCTTC
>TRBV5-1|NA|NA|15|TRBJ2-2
CASSLVGGYTGELFF
TGCGCCAGCAGCTTGGTAGGCGGATACACCGGGGAGCTGTTTTTT
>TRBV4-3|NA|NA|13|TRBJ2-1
CASSQDQLSGQFF
TGCGCCAGCAGCCAAGATCAATTATCTGGGCAGTTCTTC
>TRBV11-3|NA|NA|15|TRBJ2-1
CASSRLGGSYNEQFF
TGTGCCAGCAGCCGGCTAGGGGGCTCCTACAATGAGCAGTTCTTC
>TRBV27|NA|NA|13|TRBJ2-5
CASSLRTFAAQYF
TGTGCCAGCAGTTTGCGGACATTCGCGGCCCAGTACTTC
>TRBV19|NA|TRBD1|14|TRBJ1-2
CASSGDRGPYGYTF
TGTGCCAGTAGCGGGGACAGGGGACCCTATGGCTACACCTTC
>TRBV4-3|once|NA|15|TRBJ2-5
CASSQDRDSQETQYF
TGCGCCAGCAGCCAAGATAGGGACTCTCAAGAGACCCAGTACTTC
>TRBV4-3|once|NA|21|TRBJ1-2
CASSQEGPWGLFGSGVRGYTF
TGCGCCAGCAGCCAAGAGGGCCCCTGGGGTCTCTTCGGCTCAGGGGTCCGTGGCTACACCTTC
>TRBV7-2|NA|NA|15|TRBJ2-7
CASSLVGGLTGEQYF
TGTGCCAGCAGCTTAGTAGGGGGACTGACAGGGGAGCAGTACTTC
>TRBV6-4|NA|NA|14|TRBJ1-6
CASWNRVDGSPLHF
TGTGCCAGCTGGAATAGGGTGGATGGTTCACCCCTCCACTTT
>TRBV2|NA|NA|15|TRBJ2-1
CASSADSSSYNEQFF
TGTGCCAGCAGTGCGGACAGCAGCTCCTACAATGAGCAGTTCTTC
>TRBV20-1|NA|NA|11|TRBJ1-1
CSASPPERAFF
TGCAGTGCTAGCCCCCCAGAGAGAGCTTTCTTT
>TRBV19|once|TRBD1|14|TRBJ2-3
CATDRGAGTDTQYF
TGTGCGACGGACAGGGGGGCCGGCACAGATACGCAGTATTTT
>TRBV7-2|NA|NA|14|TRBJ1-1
CASSLQGLNTEAFF
TGTGCCAGCAGCTTACAGGGGTTGAACACTGAAGCTTTCTTT
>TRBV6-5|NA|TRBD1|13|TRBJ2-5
CASTGDAVGTQYF
TGTGCCAGTACAGGGGATGCCGTTGGGACCCAGTACTTC
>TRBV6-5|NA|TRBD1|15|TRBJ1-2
CASSPLQGQPYGYTF
TGTGCCAGCAGCCCTCTCCAGGGACAGCCCTATGGCTACACCTTC
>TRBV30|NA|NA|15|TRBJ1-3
CAWSVFNRAGNTIYF
TGTGCCTGGAGTGTCTTTAACAGGGCGGGAAACACCATATATTTT
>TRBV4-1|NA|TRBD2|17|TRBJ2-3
CASSQEALAGAADTQYF
TGCGCCAGCAGCCAAGAAGCTCTAGCGGGAGCTGCAGATACGCAGTATTTT
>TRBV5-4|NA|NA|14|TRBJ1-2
CASSPPGHDYGYTF
TGTGCCAGCAGCCCCCCCGGACATGACTATGGCTACACCTTC
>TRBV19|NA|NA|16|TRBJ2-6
CASSILWGSGANVLTF
TGTGCCAGTAGTATACTGTGGGGCTCTGGGGCCAACGTCCTGACTTTC
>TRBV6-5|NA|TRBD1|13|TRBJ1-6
CASSPGQTTPLHF
TGTGCCAGCAGTCCGGGACAGACGACACCCCTCCACTTT
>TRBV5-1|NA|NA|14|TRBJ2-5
CASSIQALQETQYF
TGCGCCAGCAGCATTCAAGCTTTACAAGAGACCCAGTACTTC
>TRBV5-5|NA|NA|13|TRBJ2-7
CASSPDRAYEQYF
TGTGCCAGCAGCCCAGACAGAGCCTACGAGCAGTACTTC
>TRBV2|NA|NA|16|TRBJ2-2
CASSEGGRRDTGELFF
TGTGCCAGCAGTGAAGGGGGCAGAAGGGACACCGGGGAGCTGTTTTTT
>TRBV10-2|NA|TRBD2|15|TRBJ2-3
CASSHSGGASSAQYF
TGCGCCAGCAGCCATAGCGGGGGGGCTTCGTCCGCGCAGTATTTT
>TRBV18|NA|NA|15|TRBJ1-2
CASSDRGAIISGYTF
TGTGCCAGCTCAGACCGAGGAGCGATTATCAGTGGCTACACCTTC
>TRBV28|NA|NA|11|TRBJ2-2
CASSLSGELFF
TGTGCCAGCAGTTTATCTGGGGAGCTGTTTTTT
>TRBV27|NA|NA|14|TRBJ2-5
CASSLSGGQETQYF
TGTGCCAGCAGTTTATCTGGCGGGCAGGAGACCCAGTACTTC
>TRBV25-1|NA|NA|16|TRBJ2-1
CASSDTAGMIYNEQFF
TGTGCCAGCAGTGATACCGCGGGGATGATCTACAATGAGCAGTTCTTC
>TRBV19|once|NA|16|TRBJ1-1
CASSPSGPRMNTEAFF
TGTGCCAGTAGTCCTTCCGGACCGAGAATGAACACTGAAGCTTTCTTT
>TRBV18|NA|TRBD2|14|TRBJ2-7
CASSRGGKTYEQYF
TGTGCCAGCTCACGGGGAGGGAAAACCTACGAGCAGTACTTC
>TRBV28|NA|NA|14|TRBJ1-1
CASSTRDSVTEAFF
TGTGCCAGCAGCACACGGGACTCAGTCACTGAAGCTTTCTTT
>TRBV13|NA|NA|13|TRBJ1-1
CASSLRRDTEAFF
TGTGCCAGCAGCTTAAGGAGGGATACTGAAGCTTTCTTT
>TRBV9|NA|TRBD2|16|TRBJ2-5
CASSVTSGSLGETQYF
TGTGCCAGCAGCGTAACTAGCGGGAGTCTTGGAGAGACCCAGTACTTC
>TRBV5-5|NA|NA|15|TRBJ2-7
CASSLAEGRPYEQYF
TGTGCCAGCAGCTTGGCGGAGGGAAGGCCCTACGAGCAGTACTTC
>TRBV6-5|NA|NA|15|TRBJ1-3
CASSSAETSGNTIYF
TGTGCCAGCAGTTCCGCAGAGACCTCTGGAAACACCATATATTTT